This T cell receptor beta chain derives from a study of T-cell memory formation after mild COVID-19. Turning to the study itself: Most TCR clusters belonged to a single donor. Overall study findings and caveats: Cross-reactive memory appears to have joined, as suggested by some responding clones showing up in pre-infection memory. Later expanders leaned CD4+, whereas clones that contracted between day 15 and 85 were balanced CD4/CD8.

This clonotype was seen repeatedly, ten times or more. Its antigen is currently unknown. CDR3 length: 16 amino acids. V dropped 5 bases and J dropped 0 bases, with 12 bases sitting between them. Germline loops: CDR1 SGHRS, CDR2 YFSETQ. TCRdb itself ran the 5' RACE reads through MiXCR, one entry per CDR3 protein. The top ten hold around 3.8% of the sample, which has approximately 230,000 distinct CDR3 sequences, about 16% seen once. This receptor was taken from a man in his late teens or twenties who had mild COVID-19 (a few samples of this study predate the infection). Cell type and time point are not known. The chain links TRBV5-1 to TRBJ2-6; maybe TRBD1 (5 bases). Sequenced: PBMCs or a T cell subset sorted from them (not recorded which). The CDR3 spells CASSFDSSSGANVLTF. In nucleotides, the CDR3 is TGCGCCAGCAGTTTCGACAGTAGCTCTGGGGCCAACGTCCTGACTTTC.